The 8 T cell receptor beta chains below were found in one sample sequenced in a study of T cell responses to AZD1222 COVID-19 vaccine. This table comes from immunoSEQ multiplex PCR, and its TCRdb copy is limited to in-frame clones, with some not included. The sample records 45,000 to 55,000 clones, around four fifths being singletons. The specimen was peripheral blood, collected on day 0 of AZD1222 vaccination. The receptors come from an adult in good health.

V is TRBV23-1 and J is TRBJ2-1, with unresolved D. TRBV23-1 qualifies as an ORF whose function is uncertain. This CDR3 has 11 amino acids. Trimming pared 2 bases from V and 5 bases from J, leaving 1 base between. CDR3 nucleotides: TGCGCCAGCAGTCAAAACAATGAGCAGTTCTTC. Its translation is CASSQNNEQFF.

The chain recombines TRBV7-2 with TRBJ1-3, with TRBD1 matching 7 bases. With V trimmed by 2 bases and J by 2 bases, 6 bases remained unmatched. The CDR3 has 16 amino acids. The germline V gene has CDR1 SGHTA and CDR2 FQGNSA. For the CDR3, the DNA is TGTGCCAGCAGCTTATCGAGACAGGGTGCTGGAAACACCATATATTTT. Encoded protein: CASSLSRQGAGNTIYF. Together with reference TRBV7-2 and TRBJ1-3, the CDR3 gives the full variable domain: GAGVSQSPSNKVTEKGKDVELRCDPISGHTALYWYRQSLGQGLEFLIYFQGNSAPDKSGLPSDRFSAERTGGSVSTLTIQRTQQEDSAVYLCASSLSRQGAGNTIYFGEGSWLTVV.

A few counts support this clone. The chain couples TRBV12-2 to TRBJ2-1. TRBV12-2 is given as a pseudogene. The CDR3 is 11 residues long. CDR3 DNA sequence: TGTGCAAGTCGCCCCCTGCATGAGCAGTTCTTC. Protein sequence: CASRPLHEQFF.

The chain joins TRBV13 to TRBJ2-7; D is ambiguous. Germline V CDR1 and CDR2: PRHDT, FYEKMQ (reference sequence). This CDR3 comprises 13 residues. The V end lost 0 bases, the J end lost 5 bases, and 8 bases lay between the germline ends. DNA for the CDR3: TGTGCCAGCAGCTTAGGGGCTCGCGACGAGCAGTACTTC. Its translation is CASSLGARDEQYF. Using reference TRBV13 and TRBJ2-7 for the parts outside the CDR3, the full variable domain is AAGVIQSPRHLIKEKRETATLKCYPIPRHDTVYWYQQGPGQDPQFLISFYEKMQSDKGSIPDRFSAQQFSDYHSELNMSSLELGDSALYFCASSLGARDEQYFGPGTRLTVT.

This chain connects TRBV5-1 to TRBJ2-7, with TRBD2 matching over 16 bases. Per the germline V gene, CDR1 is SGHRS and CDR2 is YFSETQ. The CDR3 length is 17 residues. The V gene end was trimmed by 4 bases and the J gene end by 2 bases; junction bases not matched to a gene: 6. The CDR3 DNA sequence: TGCGCCAGCAGCCGGGGACTAGCGGGAGGGCCACCCTACGAGCAGTACTTC. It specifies CASSRGLAGGPPYEQYF.

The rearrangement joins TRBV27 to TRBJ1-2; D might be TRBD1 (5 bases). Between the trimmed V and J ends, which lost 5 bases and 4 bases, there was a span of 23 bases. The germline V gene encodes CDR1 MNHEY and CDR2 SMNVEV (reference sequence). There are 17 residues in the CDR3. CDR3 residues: CASSRTGGTRSGYGYTF. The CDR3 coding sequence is TGTGCCAGCAGTCGTACAGGTGGAACAAGATCGGGCTATGGCTACACCTTC.

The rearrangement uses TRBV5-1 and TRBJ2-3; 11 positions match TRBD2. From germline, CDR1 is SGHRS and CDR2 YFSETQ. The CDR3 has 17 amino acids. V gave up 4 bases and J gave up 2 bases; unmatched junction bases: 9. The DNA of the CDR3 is TGCGCCAGCAGCCGACTAGCGGGATTCGGTGACACAGATACGCAGTATTTT. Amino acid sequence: CASSRLAGFGDTDTQYF.

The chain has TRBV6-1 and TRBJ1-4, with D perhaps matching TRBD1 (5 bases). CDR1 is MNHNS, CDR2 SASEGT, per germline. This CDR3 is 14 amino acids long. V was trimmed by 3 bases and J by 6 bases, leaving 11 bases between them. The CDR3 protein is CASSEPGGDEKLFF. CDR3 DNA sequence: TGTGCCAGCAGTGAGCCGGGGGGGGATGAAAAACTGTTTTTT.